One and the same sample provided the 20 T cell receptor beta chains below, sequenced in a study of blood T cell repertoires in COVID-19. Clones were sequenced by immunoSEQ multiplex PCR, and TCRdb holds only the in-frame ones, with some missing. The data show hundreds of thousands of clones, 85% to 90% seen once. Sequences were obtained from peripheral blood. These receptors all come from a man between 18 and 29 years old with COVID-19, enrolled during active disease.

This rearrangement joins TRBV24-1 to TRBJ1-5; no clear D gene. The CDR3 loop spans 13 amino acids. From germline, CDR1 is KGHDR and CDR2 SFDVKD. Trimming cost V 6 bases and J 1 base, with 6 bases left between them. The CDR3 nucleotides are TGTGCCACCAGTTTTCAGAGCAATCAGCCCCAGCATTTT. Protein product: CATSFQSNQPQHF.

This chain connects TRBV3-1 (or the pseudogene TRBV3-2) to TRBJ1-5, with D perhaps TRBD1 (6 bases). CDR3 length: 15 amino acids. Deletions cut 0 bases from V and 9 bases from J, with 15 bases between. CDR1 LGHDT and CDR2 YNNKEL come from the germline V gene (reference sequence). The CDR3 sequence: CASSQDLGTMPPQHF. As DNA, the CDR3 is TGTGCCAGCAGCCAAGATCTCGGGACAATGCCGCCCCAGCATTTT.

The chain couples TRBV5-3 to TRBJ2-5, with unresolved D. TRBV5-3 has ORF status, its function being uncertain. V lost 6 bases and J 2 bases, leaving 11 bases between the germline ends. The CDR3 consists of 13 residues. CDR3: CARTGSLQETQYF. The DNA for the CDR3 is TGTGCCAGAACAGGCAGCTTACAAGAGACCCAGTACTTC.

Only one count was recorded for this clone. The rearrangement uses TRBV19 and TRBJ2-1; TRBD2 is a possible D gene (7 bases). CDR1 is LNHDA and CDR2 is SQIVND in the germline V gene (reference sequence). V shed 10 bases and J shed 6 bases, with 16 bases lying between them. The CDR3 length is 13 residues. CDR3: CATKARGGNEQFF. DNA for the CDR3: TGTGCCACCAAAGCGAGGGGGGGCAATGAGCAGTTCTTC.

The chain uses TRBV5-1 and TRBJ2-7, with 7 positions matching TRBD2. The CDR3 covers 13 residues. Per the germline V gene, CDR1 is SGHRS and CDR2 is YFSETQ. The CDR3 DNA follows: TGCGCCAGCAGCTTGGGGGTCTTCAAGCAGCGGGAAGTC. The encoded protein is CASSLGVFKQREV.

This chain connects TRBV3-1 (or the pseudogene TRBV3-2) to TRBJ2-1; maybe TRBD2 (6 bases). The CDR3 loop spans 14 amino acids. V lost 5 bases to trimming and J lost 8 bases, with 16 bases between them. Germline CDR1 LGHDT, CDR2 YNNKEL (reference sequence). CDR3 region: CASSKGGVVDEQFF. CDR3 DNA: TGTGCCAGCAGCAAGGGAGGAGTGGTTGATGAGCAGTTCTTC.

This clone was seen just once. V is TRBV27 and J is TRBJ2-1, with D tentatively TRBD1 (5 bases). The V gene lost 9 bases and the J gene lost 3 bases, with 15 bases spanning the gap. Germline lookup yields CDR1 MNHEY and CDR2 SMNVEV (reference sequence). The CDR3 covers 14 residues. This chain's CDR3 is CASSSGSFYNEQFF. CDR3 nucleotide sequence: TGTGCCAGTTCTTCAGGGTCCTTCTACAATGAGCAGTTCTTC.

The rearrangement uses TRBV2 and TRBJ2-3, with TRBD2 identical over 9 bases. The V segment lost 1 base and the J segment 2 bases; nucleotides outside the gene matches: 4. Per germline, CDR1 SNHLY and CDR2 FYNNEI. This CDR3 has 16 amino acids. The CDR3 loop is CASSEGRGRATDTQYF. The CDR3 DNA reads TGTGCCAGCAGTGAAGGTCGCGGGAGGGCCACAGATACGCAGTATTTT.

The V gene is TRBV24-1, the J gene TRBJ2-3; TRBD2 matches at 9 bases. Germline assignment: CDR1 KGHDR and CDR2 SFDVKD. This CDR3 has 15 amino acids. V lost 7 bases and J lost 4; bases outside the gene matches: 8. CDR3 coding DNA: TGTGCCACCAGCAGGACTAGCGAAAAGGCAGATACGCAGTATTTT. As protein: CATSRTSEKADTQYF.

This rearrangement joins TRBV4-2 to TRBJ2-7; possible D gene TRBD2, 7 bases. This CDR3 contains 15 residues. With 0 bases removed from V and 4 bases from J, the gap between germline ends came to 13 bases. Germline V CDR1 and CDR2: LGHNA, YNFKEQ. The CDR3 sequence is CASSQDQGREYEQYF. CDR3 in DNA: TGTGCCAGCAGCCAAGATCAGGGGAGGGAATACGAGCAGTACTTC.

The V call is TRBV30, the J call TRBJ1-3; D gene uncertain. V lost 4 bases to trimming and J lost 0 bases, with 7 bases between them. This CDR3 comprises 13 residues. Germline V CDR1 and CDR2: GTSNPN, SVGIG (reference sequence). The chain's CDR3 is CAWTSYSGNTIYF. The DNA for the CDR3 is TGTGCCTGGACCTCCTACTCTGGAAACACCATATATTTT.

The chain combines TRBV2 with TRBJ2-5; unclear D gene. V shed 6 bases and J shed 5 bases, with 13 bases lying between them. CDR1 SNHLY and CDR2 FYNNEI come from the germline V gene. This CDR3 has 13 residues. Here the CDR3 reads CASRQSQWETQYF. The CDR3 DNA reads as TGTGCCAGCAGACAATCCCAGTGGGAGACCCAGTACTTC.

V is TRBV19 and J is TRBJ1-1; D may be TRBD1 (6 bases). This CDR3 spans 14 amino acids. With 7 bases removed from V and 6 bases from J, the gap between germline ends came to 18 bases. Germline CDR1 and CDR2: LNHDA and SQIVND (reference sequence). In DNA, the CDR3 is TGTGCCAGTAAACAGAGAGGGGGAGACGCTGAAGCTTTCTTT. Translated: CASKQRGGDAEAFF.

This clone was recorded only once. The CDR3 bases are TGTGCCAGCAGTTACGGGGACAGGGATTACAATGAGCAGTTCTTC. This gives the protein CASSYGDRDYNEQFF. The gene calls are TRBV6-6 and TRBJ2-1; 9 positions agree with TRBD1. Per germline, CDR1 MNHNY and CDR2 SVGAGI (reference sequence). The CDR3 is 15 amino acids. The V gene end was trimmed by 2 bases and the J gene end by 4 bases; junction bases not matched to a gene: 3.

The chain is built from TRBV19 and TRBJ2-7; the D gene is possibly TRBD2 (6 bases). V lost 0 bases to trimming and J lost 0 bases, with 12 bases between them. The CDR3 has 16 residues. CDR1 is LNHDA, CDR2 SQIVND, per germline (reference sequence). The CDR3 DNA is TGTGCCAGTAGTATAGATCACGCGACTAGCTCCTACGAGCAGTACTTC. It codes for CASSIDHATSSYEQYF.

The chain carries TRBV5-4 and TRBJ2-5; 7 bases align to TRBD2. The germline V gene encodes CDR1 SGHNT and CDR2 YYREEE (reference sequence). The V and J ends lost 3 bases and 0 bases, in that order; junction bases with no gene match: 5. The CDR3 runs to 15 residues. The CDR3 bases are TGTGCCAGCAGCTCAACAGGACTAGACCAAGAGACCCAGTACTTC. Its translation is CASSSTGLDQETQYF.

The V and J genes are TRBV6-5 and TRBJ1-6; tentatively, D is TRBD1 (6 bases). V lost 7 bases, J lost 7 bases, and 17 bases lay in between. Germline CDR1 MNHEY, CDR2 SVGAGI. This CDR3 has 15 amino acids. CDR3 sequence: CASKPQGRRNSPLHF. CDR3 DNA sequence: TGTGCCAGCAAGCCACAGGGACGGAGGAATTCACCCCTCCACTTT.

The chain couples TRBV19 to TRBJ1-1, with D perhaps TRBD1 (6 bases). Germline CDR1 LNHDA, CDR2 SQIVND (reference sequence). V gave up 0 bases and J gave up 7 bases, with 18 bases separating them. The CDR3 is made up of 16 amino acids. The CDR3 sequence: CASSIDARDTQSEAFF. CDR3 nucleotides: TGTGCCAGTAGTATAGATGCCCGGGACACCCAGAGTGAAGCTTTCTTT.

The chain is built from TRBV5-1 and TRBJ2-2; 9 bases map to TRBD1. The CDR3 loop spans 15 amino acids. V trimming: 0 bases; J trimming: 6 bases; junction bases outside the gene matches: 3. Germline assignment: CDR1 SGHRS and CDR2 YFSETQ. The CDR3 coding sequence is TGCGCCAGCAGCTTGGGACAGGGGGTATCCGGGGAGCTGTTTTTT. Amino acid sequence: CASSLGQGVSGELFF.

V usage is TRBV13 and J usage is TRBJ1-1; TRBD1 matches at 9 bases. This CDR3 is 13 amino acids long. The V and J ends lost 5 bases and 4 bases, in that order; junction bases with no gene match: 2. From germline, CDR1 is PRHDT and CDR2 FYEKMQ (reference sequence). The chain's CDR3 is CASSQTGGTEAFF. The DNA of the CDR3 is TGTGCCAGCAGCCAGACAGGGGGCACTGAAGCTTTCTTT.